This is a list of T cell receptor beta chains from one sample in a study of blood T cell repertoires in COVID-19. The table came from immunoSEQ multiplex PCR; TCRdb's copy has only in-frame clones and leaves some out. Of about 160,000 clones in the sample, approximately 84% were seen once. Material: PBMCs or T cells enriched from blood (not recorded which). Receptors were obtained from a woman in her forties with acute COVID-19. The CDR3 runs from the conserved cysteine through the conserved F or W. Fields, in order: clone size, D gene, V gene, J gene, CDR3 DNA, CDR3 protein. A D gene is named only where the DNA matches it firmly. Not all rows give a size; the values are once, few, many and, for expanded clones, a class.

-,TRBD2,TRBV9,TRBJ2-3,TGTGCCAGCAGCAAAAACGACGGGAGGGCCCCAAATACGCAGTATTTT,CASSKNDGRAPNTQYF
few,-,TRBV5-1,TRBJ1-2,TGCGCCAGCAGATTTACCTCTTCGAGTGGCTACACCTTC,CASRFTSSSGYTF
-,-,TRBV5-4,TRBJ1-2,TGTGCCAGCAGCGCACCGGGAGCAAACTATGGCTACACCTTC,CASSAPGANYGYTF
-,-,TRBV7-2,TRBJ2-3,TGTGCCAGCAGCCTAGCGCAGCGACAGGGCACAGATACGCAGTATTTT,CASSLAQRQGTDTQYF
-,-,TRBV7-2,TRBJ2-5,TGTGCCAGCAGCTTAGAATCCTGGGGAGCGTTCGGAGAGACCCAGTACTTC,CASSLESWGAFGETQYF
-,TRBD2,TRBV3-1/TRBV3-2,TRBJ2-3,TGTGCCAGCAGCCAAGCACTAGCGGGAGGTAGCCCAGATACGCAGTATTTT,CASSQALAGGSPDTQYF
-,-,TRBV10-3,TRBJ1-5,TGTGCCATCAGTGATTCGGCCAGGGGTGGCAATCAGCCCCAGCATTTT,CAISDSARGGNQPQHF
-,TRBD1,TRBV6-5,TRBJ1-1,TGTGCCAGCAGCCGAAACAGGGGGTCGAACACTGAAGCTTTCTTT,CASSRNRGSNTEAFF
-,TRBD1,TRBV11-2,TRBJ1-1,TGTGCCAGCAGCCCCGGGACAGCACTGAACACTGAAGCTTTCTTT,CASSPGTALNTEAFF
-,-,TRBV29-1,TRBJ1-2,TGCAGCGGGGGGTCGACAACCGCGAAGGGCTACACCTTC,CSGGSTTAKGYTF
-,-,TRBV2,TRBJ2-3,TGTGCCAGCAGCGAGGACAGATATAGCACAGATACGCAGTATTTT,CASSEDRYSTDTQYF
-,-,TRBV13,TRBJ1-1,TGTGCCAGCAGCTTAGGACGGGGTGCGGCTTTCTTT,CASSLGRGAAFF
once,TRBD1,TRBV18,TRBJ2-3,TGTGCCAGCTCACCAGCCAGGGGACAGGGTCCAGATACGCAGTATTTT,CASSPARGQGPDTQYF
-,TRBD1,TRBV4-2,TRBJ1-6,TGTGCCAGCAGCCCGGACAGGGAGAATTCACCCCTCCACTTT,CASSPDRENSPLHF
-,-,TRBV2,TRBJ2-7,TGTGCCAGCAGTGTATTGGGGGCCCGAGACGAGCAGTACTTC,CASSVLGARDEQYF
few,-,TRBV19,TRBJ1-3,TGTGCCAGTAGTAGCCCCCAGGAGGGGGGAAACACCATATATTTT,CASSSPQEGGNTIYF
-,-,TRBV11-2,TRBJ2-1,TGTGCCAGCAGCCCCAGGGGTTATCCACCCTGGGATGAGCAGTTCTTC,CASSPRGYPPWDEQFF
-,-,TRBV5-5,TRBJ2-2,TGTGCCAGCAGCTTTCTCACCGGGGAGCTGTTTTTT,CASSFLTGELFF
-,TRBD1,TRBV27,TRBJ1-2,TGTGCCAGCAGTTTATTACCGGGACAGGACCATGGCTACACCTTC,CASSLLPGQDHGYTF
-,TRBD2,TRBV11-1,TRBJ2-1,TGTGCCAGCAGCTACGCCGGGACTAGCGATCATGAGCAGTTCTTC,CASSYAGTSDHEQFF
-,TRBD1,TRBV7-9,TRBJ2-3,TGTGCCAGCAGCTTAGCCGGGGGACAGGGAGGGAATTTT,CASSLAGGQGGNF
-,-,TRBV7-9,TRBJ1-4,TGTGCCAGCAGCTTGGACAGATATAATGAAAAACTGTTTTTT,CASSLDRYNEKLFF
-,-,TRBV5-1,TRBJ1-5,TGCGCCAGCAGCTGCGTCCTAAGGGAGGAGCCCCAGCATTTT,CASSCVLREEPQHF
-,TRBD2,TRBV5-1,TRBJ2-7,TGCGCCAGCAGCGGATTGGATAGCGGGACCGAGCAGTACTTC,CASSGLDSGTEQYF
-,-,TRBV28,TRBJ1-2,TGTGCCAGCAGTTTCCCGTACAGTAACTATGGCTACACCTTC,CASSFPYSNYGYTF
-,-,TRBV11-3,TRBJ2-1,TGTGCCAGCAGCCCGCGCTCGAATGAGCAGTTCTTC,CASSPRSNEQFF
-,-,TRBV2,TRBJ1-2,TGTGCCAGCCAGTTTGGCGGGTATGGCTACACCTTC,CASQFGGYGYTF
-,-,TRBV2,TRBJ2-4,TGTGCCACGGGGGAAGTGATGTACATTCAGTACTTC,CATGEVMYIQYF